Below are 8 T cell receptor beta chains sequenced from a single sample in a study of control samples from healthy donors and cancer patients. This table comes from immunoSEQ multiplex PCR, and its TCRdb copy is limited to in-frame clones, with some not included. The table has about 220,000 clones, roughly 94% seen once. Sequencing used blood. Receptor source: a man between 45 and 60 years old in good health.

The chain joins TRBV19 to TRBJ1-5; no clear D gene. There are 15 residues in the CDR3. Trimming removed 1 base at V and 3 bases at J, with 10 bases between. From germline, CDR1 is LNHDA and CDR2 SQIVND (reference sequence). The CDR3, as DNA: TGTGCCAGTAGTATAGTGCGAGACAACAATCAGCCCCAGCATTTT. Translation gives CASSIVRDNNQPQHF.

The chain recombines TRBV28 with TRBJ1-1, with no clear D. The CDR3 has 11 amino acids. The germline V gene has CDR1 MDHEN and CDR2 SYDVKM. Trimming took 10 bases from V and 4 from J, leaving 10 bases between them. The CDR3 sequence: CATFTITEAFF. The CDR3 region has the DNA TGTGCCACCTTCACTATCACTGAAGCTTTCTTT.

The chain links TRBV29-1 to TRBJ2-3, with a possible D match to TRBD1 (6 bases). Trimming took 2 bases from V and 1 from J, leaving 10 bases between them. The length of the CDR3 is 14 residues. Germline values: CDR1 SQVTM, CDR2 ANQGSEA. CDR3 amino acids: CSVEKGDRTDTQYF. The CDR3 nucleotides are TGCAGCGTTGAAAAGGGGGACCGCACAGATACGCAGTATTTT.

The chain recombines TRBV5-1 with TRBJ1-3; 8 bases line up with TRBD1. CDR3 length equals 17 residues. J gave up 1 base and V 0 bases, and 6 bases lay outside the gene matches. Germline CDR1 SGHRS, CDR2 YFSETQ. The CDR3 protein is CASSLGAGGMSGNTIYF. The CDR3 region has the DNA TGCGCCAGCAGCTTGGGGGCAGGGGGCATGTCTGGAAACACCATATATTTT. Together with reference TRBV5-1 and TRBJ1-3, the CDR3 gives the full variable domain: KAGVTQTPRYLIKTRGQQVTLSCSPISGHRSVSWYQQTPGQGLQFLFEYFSETQRNKGNFPGRFSGRQFSNSRSEMNVSTLELGDSALYLCASSLGAGGMSGNTIYFGEGSWLTVV.

V and J are TRBV11-2 and TRBJ1-5; D is uncertain. This CDR3 has 15 residues. V dropped 2 bases and J dropped 3 bases, with 11 bases sitting between them. From germline, CDR1 is SGHAT and CDR2 FQNNGV. The DNA for the CDR3 is TGTGCCAGCAGCTTAAAGGGAAGTGCCAATCAGCCCCAGCATTTT. It encodes CASSLKGSANQPQHF. Complete variable domain (other parts from reference TRBV11-2 and TRBJ1-5): EAGVAQSPRYKIIEKRQSVAFWCNPISGHATLYWYQQILGQGPKLLIQFQNNGVVDDSQLPKDRFSAERLKGVDSTLKIQPAKLEDSAVYLCASSLKGSANQPQHFGDGTRLSIL.

V gene TRBV28 combines with J gene TRBJ2-7; D is perhaps TRBD1 (6 bases). The V end was cut by 2 bases, the J end by 6 bases, with 17 bases between. Germline V lookup: CDR1 MDHEN, CDR2 SYDVKM. This CDR3 has 15 amino acids. CDR3 nucleotides: TGTGCCAGCAGTTTAGTAACCAGGATAGGGGGCGAGCAGTACGTC. Residues: CASSLVTRIGGEQYV.

Only one count was recorded for this clone. This sequence joins TRBV18 and TRBJ1-3; TRBD1 agrees at 7 bases. Germline V gene sequence: CDR1 KGHSH, CDR2 LQKENI. This CDR3 has 15 residues. V trimming: 3 bases; J trimming: 3 bases; junction bases outside the gene matches: 5. CDR3 protein: CASSPEGAGGNTIYF. The CDR3 nucleotides are TGTGCCAGCTCACCGGAGGGGGCTGGTGGAAACACCATATATTTT.

This sequence joins TRBV27 and TRBJ2-2; 8 bases align to TRBD1. With 6 bases clipped from V and 3 bases from J, the junction kept 6 bases outside the gene matches. CDR1 is MNHEY, CDR2 SMNVEV, per germline (reference sequence). The CDR3 sequence is 15 residues long. The CDR3 DNA is TGTGCCAGCAGAACCGGACAGGGTGACACCGGGGAGCTGTTTTTT. Translated: CASRTGQGDTGELFF.